A single sample gave rise to the 19 T cell receptor beta chains below, sequenced in a study of CD8 T cells in Susac syndrome. With random hexamers, reverse transcription was performed on about 0.5 to 1 ug of RNA. TCRdb re-called the immunoSEQ multiplex PCR reads with MiXCR, one entry per CDR3 protein. The sample lists under 200,000 distinct CDR3 sequences, roughly 94% occurring once. The sequencing sample was made of CD4+ T cells from PBMCs. These receptors all stem from a human donor in good health.

The rearrangement joins TRBV9 to TRBJ1-1, with D hard to call. V gave up 4 bases and J gave up 4 bases, with 8 bases separating them. The CDR3 totals 12 residues. Germline V gives CDR1 SGDLS, CDR2 YYNGEE. In nucleotides, the CDR3 is TGTGCCAGCAGCCGTACGAGCACTGAAGCTTTCTTT. Its translation is CASSRTSTEAFF.

This clonotype was counted a single time. The gene calls are TRBV9 and TRBJ2-5; 7 bases fit TRBD2. Germline V gene sequence: CDR1 SGDLS, CDR2 YYNGEE. The CDR3 sequence is 16 residues long. After removal of 2 bases from V and 4 bases from J, the junction contained 11 bases not matched to a gene. This CDR3 is CASSVEGGSRGETQYF. CDR3 DNA sequence: TGTGCCAGCAGCGTGGAGGGCGGGAGTCGCGGAGAGACCCAGTACTTC.

This clonotype was detected once. The rearrangement links TRBV18 to TRBJ2-7, with D possibly matching TRBD2 (5 bases). There are 11 residues in the CDR3. CDR1 is KGHSH and CDR2 is LQKENI in the germline V gene. Trimming shortened V by 4 bases and J by 6 bases, and 7 bases separated the two germline ends. The DNA for the CDR3 is TGTGCCAGCTCACGAGGGAGCGAGCAGTACTTC. Its protein product is CASSRGSEQYF.

The chain recombines TRBV20-1 with TRBJ1-6; tentative D call: TRBD1 (5 bases). This CDR3 region has 14 residues. Trimming removed 4 bases from V and 8 bases from J, with 15 bases in between. CDR1 is DFQATT and CDR2 is SNEGSKA in the germline V gene (reference sequence). Written as DNA, the CDR3 is TGCAGTGCTAATCCCCGCAGGGTTGATTCACCCCTCCACTTT. This sequence encodes CSANPRRVDSPLHF.

The chain employs TRBV7-9 and TRBJ1-5; maybe TRBD1 (5 bases). Germline CDR1 and CDR2: SEHNR and FQNEAQ (reference sequence). The CDR3 contains 16 residues. Trimming cost V 5 bases and J 5 bases, with 19 bases left between them. The DNA of the CDR3 is TGTGCCAGCAGCCCCGCTACCGGGACTTCCTATCAGCCCCAGCATTTT. It specifies CASSPATGTSYQPQHF.

The rearrangement links TRBV4-3 to TRBJ2-1, with TRBD1 matching 7 bases. This CDR3 is built from 16 residues. Germline V gene data show CDR1 as LGHNA and CDR2 as YSLEER. The trim removed 3 bases at V and 3 bases at J, leaving 8 bases unmatched. The CDR3 here is CASSQVKQGFYNEQFF. In nucleotides, the CDR3 is TGCGCCAGCAGCCAGGTCAAACAGGGGTTCTACAATGAGCAGTTCTTC.

J is TRBJ2-7 and V is TRBV18; TRBD1 might be the D (6 bases). Between the trimmed V and J ends, which lost 4 bases and 6 bases, there was a span of 16 bases. The CDR3 sequence is 14 residues long. Germline CDR1 reads KGHSH; CDR2 reads LQKENI. The DNA of the CDR3 is TGTGCCAGCTCACTTGAAAGGGGGTCCGGCGAGCAGTACTTC. Its translation: CASSLERGSGEQYF.

The rearrangement joins TRBV14 to TRBJ1-1; no definite D call. The germline gives CDR1 SGHDN, CDR2 FVKESK. This CDR3 has 13 amino acids. V lost 7 bases and J 1 base, leaving 10 bases between the germline ends. This chain's CDR3 is CASKAYANTEAFF. CDR3 bases: TGTGCCAGCAAAGCGTACGCGAACACTGAAGCTTTCTTT.

The rearrangement links TRBV12-3 or TRBV12-4 to TRBJ2-5; D not certain. This CDR3 comprises 13 residues. V was pared by 2 bases and J by 7 bases, with 11 bases between. In nucleotides, the CDR3 is TGTGCCAGCAGTTTATCGGCCTATGGGACCCAGTACTTC. It specifies CASSLSAYGTQYF.

Regarding this clonotype: The junction departs from germline at one end; a sequencing error may be responsible. The chain links TRBV29-1 to TRBJ1-1; no firm D call. In germline, CDR1 is SQVTM, CDR2 ANQGSEA. The CDR3 is 11 amino acids. DNA for the CDR3: TGCAGCGTCGAAGGTCCACCTGAAGCTTTCTTT. As protein: CSVEGPPEAFF.

The V gene is TRBV3-1, the J gene TRBJ1-5; D gene uncertain. V lost 5 bases and J lost 0, with 17 bases in between. CDR3 length: 17 amino acids. Germline CDR1 is LGHDT and CDR2 is YNNKEL (reference sequence). This chain's CDR3 is CASSATPRWDSNQPQHF. In DNA, the CDR3 is TGTGCCAGCAGCGCCACCCCCCGCTGGGATAGCAATCAGCCCCAGCATTTT.

The chain recombines TRBV25-1 with TRBJ1-6; no clear D gene. This CDR3 is 16 amino acids long. Germline lookup yields CDR1 MGHDK and CDR2 SYGVNS. Between the trimmed V and J ends, which lost 6 bases and 5 bases, there was a span of 17 bases. The chain's CDR3 is CASSRRAGSDNSPLHF. The CDR3 region has the DNA TGTGCCAGCAGCCGAAGGGCTGGCTCTGATAATTCACCCCTCCACTTT.

The rearrangement links TRBV3-1 to TRBJ2-2; no firm D call. From germline, CDR1 is LGHDT and CDR2 YNNKEL (reference sequence). The V end was cut by 2 bases, the J end by 3 bases, with 10 bases between. This CDR3 comprises 15 residues. CDR3 sequence (DNA): TGTGCCAGCAGCCAACCCTTGGGGTACACCGGGGAGCTGTTTTTT. It yields the protein CASSQPLGYTGELFF.

The J gene is TRBJ2-7, the V gene TRBV12-3 or TRBV12-4; TRBD1 matches at 10 bases. The CDR3 totals 16 residues. V lost 4 bases and J lost 2; bases outside the gene matches: 8. The CDR3 sequence is CASSYASGQGPYEQYF. CDR3 nucleotides: TGTGCCAGCAGTTACGCGTCGGGACAGGGGCCCTACGAGCAGTACTTC.

This chain joins TRBV24-1 and TRBJ2-1, with D possibly being TRBD2 (5 bases). CDR1 is KGHDR, CDR2 SFDVKD, per germline. The V end was cut by 7 bases, the J end by 6 bases, with 12 bases between. This CDR3 has 13 amino acids. CDR3 DNA sequence: TGTGCCACCAGCTCCTCGGGGTTCAATGAGCAGTTCTTC. Protein sequence: CATSSSGFNEQFF.

The V and J genes are TRBV20-1 and TRBJ2-5; D might be TRBD2 (6 bases). CDR3 length: 13 amino acids. CDR1 and CDR2 (germline): DFQATT, SNEGSKA (reference sequence). The V end was cut by 6 bases, the J end by 6 bases, with 17 bases between. The CDR3 spells CSAPRDGSKTQYF. The CDR3 coding sequence is TGCAGTGCCCCTCGTGACGGGAGTAAGACCCAGTACTTC.

J is TRBJ1-2 and V is TRBV29-1; D is uncertain. This CDR3 comprises 10 residues. Between the trimmed V and J ends, which lost 6 bases and 4 bases, there was a span of 6 bases. The germline gives CDR1 SQVTM, CDR2 ANQGSEA. The CDR3 region has the DNA TGCAGCGTCAACAGCTATGGCTACACCTTC. Its protein product is CSVNSYGYTF.

V and J are TRBV13 and TRBJ2-7; 8 bases agree with TRBD1. Per the germline V gene, CDR1 is PRHDT and CDR2 is FYEKMQ (reference sequence). CDR3 length: 18 residues. V shed 0 bases, J shed 2 bases, and the junction held 12 bases outside the gene matches. The CDR3 protein is CASSLGLTYGGQAYEQYV. In DNA form, the CDR3 reads TGTGCCAGCAGCTTAGGCCTAACCTATGGGGGACAGGCCTACGAGCAGTACGTC.

V usage is TRBV7-9 and J usage is TRBJ2-3; D gene unclear. Germline CDR1 is SEHNR and CDR2 is FQNEAQ (reference sequence). V lost 5 bases and J 3 bases, leaving 9 bases between the germline ends. This CDR3 region has 13 residues. As DNA, the CDR3 is TGTGCCAGCAGCGTAAGGCAGACAGATACGCAGTATTTT. This sequence encodes CASSVRQTDTQYF. Complete variable domain (other parts from reference TRBV7-9 and TRBJ2-3): DTGVSQNPRHKITKRGQNVTFRCDPISEHNRLYWYRQTLGQGPEFLTYFQNEAQLEKSRLLSDRFSAERPKGSFSTLEIQRTEQGDSAMYLCASSVRQTDTQYFGPGTRLTVL.